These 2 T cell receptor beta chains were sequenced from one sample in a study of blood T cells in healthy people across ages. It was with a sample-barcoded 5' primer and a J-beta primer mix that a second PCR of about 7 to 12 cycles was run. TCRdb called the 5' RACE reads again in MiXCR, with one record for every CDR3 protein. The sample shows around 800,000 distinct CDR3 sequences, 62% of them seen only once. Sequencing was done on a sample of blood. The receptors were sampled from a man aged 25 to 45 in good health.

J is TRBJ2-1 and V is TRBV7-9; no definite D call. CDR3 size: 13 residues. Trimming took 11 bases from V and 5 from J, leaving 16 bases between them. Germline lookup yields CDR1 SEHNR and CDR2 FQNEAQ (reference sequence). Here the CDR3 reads CALVYDGDNEQFF. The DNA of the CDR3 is TGTGCCCTCGTTTACGACGGAGACAATGAGCAGTTCTTC.

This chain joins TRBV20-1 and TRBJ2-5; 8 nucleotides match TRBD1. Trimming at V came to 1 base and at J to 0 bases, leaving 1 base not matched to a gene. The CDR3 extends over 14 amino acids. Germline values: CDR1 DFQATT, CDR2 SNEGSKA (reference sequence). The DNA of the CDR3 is TGCAGTGCTAGAGCGGACAGGGACCAAGAGACCCAGTACTTC. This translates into CSARADRDQETQYF.